This T cell receptor beta chain was profiled in a study of blood T cell repertoires in COVID-19 (TCRdb year 2020). Background on the whole study: The collaborator samples originated in the United States, Italy and Spain and spanned the acute and convalescent phases of COVID-19. HLA class I and class II types, where available, came from metadata supplied by the sample provider rather than from assay-based typing. The prospective study material was composed of cDNA or gDNA derived from T cells, B-cell-depleted T cells, or PBMCs. The repertoires were made available in a free public database intended to serve as a resource for research on the immune response to SARS-CoV-2. The samples were drawn from the first 160 participants of the ongoing ImmuneRACE study and from 950 to 1,500 subjects provided by 6 global collaborators. Deeply sampled blood TCRbeta repertoires from subjects exposed to, actively infected with, or recovered from COVID-19 were included in the dataset. Sample metadata almost always included a de-identified subject ID, COVID-19 status, age in years and sex. What the work shows at the level of the full study, not this receptor alone: The amount of clinical and demographic metadata varied by source and participant and was provided uncurated.

In regard to this clone: Which antigen it targets is not known. Per-base qualities were not stored, and no clone one base away is much larger.

The immunoSEQ Assay, a bias-controlled multiplex PCR, was used to amplify TCRbeta CDR3 regions from genomic DNA. The authors processed their data as follows. The number of nucleated cells in each sample was estimated from the amplification of reference gene primers within the assay. To quantify the absolute abundance of each unique TCRbeta CDR3 rearrangement, sequence reads were collapsed and filtered. Productive Simpson clonality was computed per sample as the square root of Simpson's diversity index over productive rearrangements. TCRdb provides this immuneACCESS table in a form limited to in-frame rearrangements. Some clones are lacking; in checked studies, under half of them reflect an unresolved V gene, and why the rest are absent is not known. For V, J and clone size, that table is used; D and trimming come from the DNA. The sample yields roughly 230,000 clones; around 83% were counted once. The ten largest account for roughly 7% of the sample.

Whole blood was collected in K2EDTA tubes by collaborating institutions according to the institutions' own protocols. For TCRbeta analysis, collaborator samples were shipped as frozen whole blood, as isolated PBMCs, or as DNA extracted from either sample type. This receptor was obtained from a woman in her forties or fifties with acute or convalescent COVID-19. The sequenced sample was peripheral blood.

The CDR3 in this case is CASSRGLAGHSTDTQYF. The nucleotides read TGTGCCAGCAGCCGGGGACTAGCGGGGCATAGCACAGATACGCAGTATTTT. The receptor chain draws on TRBV5-6 and TRBJ2-3; the central 13 bases match TRBD2. Unmatched junction bases come to 5, with V trimmed by 4 bases and J by 0 bases. The CDR3 contains 17 residues, cysteine and phenylalanine counted. The CDR3 DNA has 51 bases and is translated from base 1. CDR1 and CDR2 were assigned from the germline V gene as SGHDT and YYEEEE.